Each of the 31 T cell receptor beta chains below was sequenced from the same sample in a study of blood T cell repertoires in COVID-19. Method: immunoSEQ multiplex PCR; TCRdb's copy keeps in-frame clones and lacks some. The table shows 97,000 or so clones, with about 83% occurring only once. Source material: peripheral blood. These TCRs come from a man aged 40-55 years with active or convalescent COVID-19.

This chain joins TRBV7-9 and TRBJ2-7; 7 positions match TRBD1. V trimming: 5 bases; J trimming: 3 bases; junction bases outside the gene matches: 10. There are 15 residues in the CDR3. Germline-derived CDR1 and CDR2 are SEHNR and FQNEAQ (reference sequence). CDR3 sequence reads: CASSRAGTVSYEQYF. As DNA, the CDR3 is TGTGCCAGCAGCCGCGCCGGGACAGTAAGCTACGAGCAGTACTTC.

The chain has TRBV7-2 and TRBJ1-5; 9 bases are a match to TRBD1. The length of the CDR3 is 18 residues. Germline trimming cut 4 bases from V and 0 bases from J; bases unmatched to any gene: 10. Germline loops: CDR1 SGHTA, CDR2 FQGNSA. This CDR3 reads CASSSGQGGSNSNQPQHF. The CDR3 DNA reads TGTGCCAGCAGCTCGGGACAGGGCGGAAGTAATAGCAATCAGCCCCAGCATTTT.

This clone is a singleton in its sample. CDR3 coding DNA: TGTGCCAGCAGCGGCGGCAGGGCTGGGGATCAGCCCCAGCATTTT. Protein product: CASSGGRAGDQPQHF. The chain combines TRBV6-5 with TRBJ1-5; TRBD1 might be the D (5 bases). Germline V CDR1 and CDR2: MNHEY, SVGAGI. The germline V and J ends were trimmed by 6 bases and 5 bases, with 17 bases remaining between them. This CDR3 is built from 15 residues.

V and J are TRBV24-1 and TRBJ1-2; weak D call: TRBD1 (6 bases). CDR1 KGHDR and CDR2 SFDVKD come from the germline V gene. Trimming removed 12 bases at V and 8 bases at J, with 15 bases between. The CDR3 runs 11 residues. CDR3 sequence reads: CALRGGDGYTF. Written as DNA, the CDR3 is TGTGCCCTCAGGGGAGGGGACGGCTACACCTTC.

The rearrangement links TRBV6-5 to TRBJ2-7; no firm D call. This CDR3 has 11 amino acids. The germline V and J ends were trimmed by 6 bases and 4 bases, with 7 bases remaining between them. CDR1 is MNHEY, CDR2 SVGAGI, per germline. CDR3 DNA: TGTGCCAGCAGCTCTCTTTACGAGCAGTACTTC. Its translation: CASSSLYEQYF.

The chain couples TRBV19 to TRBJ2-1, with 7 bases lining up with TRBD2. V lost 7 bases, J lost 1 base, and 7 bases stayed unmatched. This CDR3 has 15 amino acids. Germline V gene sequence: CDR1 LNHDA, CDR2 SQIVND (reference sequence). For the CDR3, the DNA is TGTGCCAGTACCTCCAGCGGGGAGTCCTACAATGAGCAGTTCTTC. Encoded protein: CASTSSGESYNEQFF.

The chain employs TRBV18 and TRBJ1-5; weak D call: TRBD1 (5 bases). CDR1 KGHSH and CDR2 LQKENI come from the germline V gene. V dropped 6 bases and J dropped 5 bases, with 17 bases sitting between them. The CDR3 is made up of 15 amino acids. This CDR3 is CASSQTERGHQPQHF. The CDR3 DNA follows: TGTGCCAGCTCCCAAACGGAAAGGGGCCATCAGCCCCAGCATTTT.

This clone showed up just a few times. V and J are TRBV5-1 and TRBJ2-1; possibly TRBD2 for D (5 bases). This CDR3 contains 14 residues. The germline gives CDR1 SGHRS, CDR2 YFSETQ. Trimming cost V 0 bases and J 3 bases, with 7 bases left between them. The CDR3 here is CASSLGGGYNEQFF. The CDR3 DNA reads TGCGCCAGCAGCTTGGGTGGAGGCTACAATGAGCAGTTCTTC.

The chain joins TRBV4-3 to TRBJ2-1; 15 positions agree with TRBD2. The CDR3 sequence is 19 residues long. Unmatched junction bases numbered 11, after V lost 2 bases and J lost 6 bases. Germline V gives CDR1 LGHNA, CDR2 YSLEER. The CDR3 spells CASSQRTSGGASSRNEQFF. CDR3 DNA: TGCGCCAGCAGCCAACGGACTAGCGGGGGGGCGTCTTCTCGCAATGAGCAGTTCTTC.

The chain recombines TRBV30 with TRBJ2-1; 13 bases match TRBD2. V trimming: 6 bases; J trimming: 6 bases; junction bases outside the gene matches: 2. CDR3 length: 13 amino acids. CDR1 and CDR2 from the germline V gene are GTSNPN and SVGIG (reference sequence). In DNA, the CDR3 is TGTGCCTGCAGACTAGCGGGGGGCAATGAGCAGTTCTTC. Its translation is CACRLAGGNEQFF.

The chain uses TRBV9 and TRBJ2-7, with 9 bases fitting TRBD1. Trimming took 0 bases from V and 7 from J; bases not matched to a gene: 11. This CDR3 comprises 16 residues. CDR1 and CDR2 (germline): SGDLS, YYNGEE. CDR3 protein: CASSVEAGQGNTEQYF. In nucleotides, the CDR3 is TGTGCCAGCAGCGTAGAGGCAGGACAGGGGAACACAGAGCAGTACTTC.

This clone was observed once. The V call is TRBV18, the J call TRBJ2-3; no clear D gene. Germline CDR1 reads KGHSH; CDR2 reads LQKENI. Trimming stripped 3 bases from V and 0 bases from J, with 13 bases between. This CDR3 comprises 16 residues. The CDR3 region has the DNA TGTGCCAGCTCACCCCCCTCGGTCAGGAGCACAGATACGCAGTATTTT. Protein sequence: CASSPPSVRSTDTQYF. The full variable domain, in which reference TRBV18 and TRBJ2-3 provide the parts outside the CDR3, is NAGVMQNPRHLVRRRGQEARLRCSPMKGHSHVYWYRQLPEEGLKFMVYLQKENIIDESGMPKERFSAEFPKEGPSILRIQQVVRGDSAAYFCASSPPSVRSTDTQYFGPGTRLTVL.

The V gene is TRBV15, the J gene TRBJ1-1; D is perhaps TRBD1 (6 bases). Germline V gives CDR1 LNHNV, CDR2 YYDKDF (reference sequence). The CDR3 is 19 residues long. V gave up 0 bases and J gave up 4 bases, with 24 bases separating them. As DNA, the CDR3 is TGTGCCACCAGCAGAGACGCGACCTCCCGGGGACAAGGGGCCACTGAAGCTTTCTTT. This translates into CATSRDATSRGQGATEAFF.

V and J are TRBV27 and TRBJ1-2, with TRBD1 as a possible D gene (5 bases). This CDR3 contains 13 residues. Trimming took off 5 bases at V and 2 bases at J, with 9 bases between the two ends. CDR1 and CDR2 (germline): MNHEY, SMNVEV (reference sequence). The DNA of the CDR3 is TGTGCCAGCAGTATGACAGTCAACTATGGCTACACCTTC. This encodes CASSMTVNYGYTF.

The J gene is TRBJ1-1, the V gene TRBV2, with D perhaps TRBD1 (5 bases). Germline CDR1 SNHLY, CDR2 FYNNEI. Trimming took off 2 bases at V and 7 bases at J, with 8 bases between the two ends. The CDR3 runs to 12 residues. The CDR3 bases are TGTGCCAGCAGTGAAAGTAGGGGTGAAGCTTTCTTT. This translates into CASSESRGEAFF.

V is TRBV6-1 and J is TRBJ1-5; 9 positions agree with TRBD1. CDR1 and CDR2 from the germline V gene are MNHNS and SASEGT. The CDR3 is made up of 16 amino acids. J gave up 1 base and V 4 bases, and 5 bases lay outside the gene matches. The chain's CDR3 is CASSATGGTSNQPQHF. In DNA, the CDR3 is TGTGCCAGCAGTGCAACAGGGGGCACGAGCAATCAGCCCCAGCATTTT.

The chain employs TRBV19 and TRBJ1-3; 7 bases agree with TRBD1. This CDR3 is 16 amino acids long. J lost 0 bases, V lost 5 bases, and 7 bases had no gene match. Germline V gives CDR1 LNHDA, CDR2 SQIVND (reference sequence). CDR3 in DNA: TGTGCCAGTAGTCCGGGATCAGGGGGCTCTGGAAACACCATATATTTT. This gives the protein CASSPGSGGSGNTIYF.

CDR3 DNA: TGCGCCAGCAGTGAGTCGACTAGGAATGAGCAGTTCTTC. Translated: CASSESTRNEQFF. V usage is TRBV10-1 and J usage is TRBJ2-1; possibly TRBD2 for D (6 bases). There are 13 residues in the CDR3. V was clipped by 0 bases and J by 7 bases, with 7 bases between them. Germline V gene sequence: CDR1 WNHNN, CDR2 SYGVQD (reference sequence).

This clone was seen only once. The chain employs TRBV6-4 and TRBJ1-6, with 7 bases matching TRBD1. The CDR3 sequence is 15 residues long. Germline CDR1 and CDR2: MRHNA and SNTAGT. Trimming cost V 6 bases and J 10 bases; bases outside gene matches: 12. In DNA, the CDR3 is TGTGCCAGCAGCCCAGAGGCAGGGGGGAACTCACCCCTCCACTTT. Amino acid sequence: CASSPEAGGNSPLHF.

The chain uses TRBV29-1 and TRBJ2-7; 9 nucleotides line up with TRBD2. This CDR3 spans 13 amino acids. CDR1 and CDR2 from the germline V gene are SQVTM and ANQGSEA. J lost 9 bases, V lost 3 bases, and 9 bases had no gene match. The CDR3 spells CSVEGGGASAQYF. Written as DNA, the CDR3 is TGCAGCGTTGAGGGCGGGGGGGCTTCCGCGCAGTACTTC.

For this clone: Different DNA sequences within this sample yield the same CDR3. This CDR3 reads CASSLAGGGAYNEQFF. For the CDR3, the DNA is TGTGCCAGCAGCTTAGCCGGCGGGGGCGCCTACAATGAGCAGTTCTTC. The chain recombines TRBV7-2 with TRBJ2-1, with a tentative D call TRBD2 (7 bases). The germline gives CDR1 SGHTA, CDR2 FQGNSA. The CDR3 has 16 amino acids. Between the trimmed V and J ends, which lost 0 bases and 2 bases, there was a span of 11 bases. The full variable domain, with the rest looked up from reference TRBV7-2 and TRBJ2-1, is GAGVSQSPSNKVTEKGKDVELRCDPISGHTALYWYRQSLGQGLEFLIYFQGNSAPDKSGLPSDRFSAERTGGSVSTLTIQRTQQEDSAVYLCASSLAGGGAYNEQFFGPGTRLTVL.

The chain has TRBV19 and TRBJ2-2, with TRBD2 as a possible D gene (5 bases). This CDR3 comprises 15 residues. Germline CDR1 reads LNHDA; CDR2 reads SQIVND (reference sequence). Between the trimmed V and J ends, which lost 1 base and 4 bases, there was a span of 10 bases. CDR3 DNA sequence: TGTGCCAGTAGTATAGTAAGCGGAGCCACCGGGGAGCTGTTTTTT. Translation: CASSIVSGATGELFF.

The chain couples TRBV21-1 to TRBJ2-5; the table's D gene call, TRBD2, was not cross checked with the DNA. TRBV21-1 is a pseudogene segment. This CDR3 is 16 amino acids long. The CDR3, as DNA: TGTGCCAGCAGCAAAGGCGGGGGGGCCACGGGGAAGACCCAGTACTTC. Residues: CASSKGGGATGKTQYF.

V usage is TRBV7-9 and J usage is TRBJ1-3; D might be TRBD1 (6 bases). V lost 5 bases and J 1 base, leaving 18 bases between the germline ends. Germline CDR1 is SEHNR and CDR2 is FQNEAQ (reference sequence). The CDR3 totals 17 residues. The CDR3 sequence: CASSDRLGGSSGNTIYF. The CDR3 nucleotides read TGTGCCAGCAGCGATCGCCTAGGGGGATCGTCTGGAAACACCATATATTTT.

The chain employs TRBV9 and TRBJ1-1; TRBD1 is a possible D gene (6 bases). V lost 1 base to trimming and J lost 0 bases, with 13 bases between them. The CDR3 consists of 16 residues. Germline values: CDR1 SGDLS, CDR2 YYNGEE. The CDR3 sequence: CASSVTTGSMNTEAFF. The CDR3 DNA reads TGTGCCAGCAGCGTAACGACAGGTTCAATGAACACTGAAGCTTTCTTT.

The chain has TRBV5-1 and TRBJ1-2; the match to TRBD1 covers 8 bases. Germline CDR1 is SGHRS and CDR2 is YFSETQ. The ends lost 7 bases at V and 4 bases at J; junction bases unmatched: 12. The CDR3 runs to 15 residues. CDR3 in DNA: TGCGCCAGCGCCAGAGCCACAGGGACAGGCTATGGCTACACCTTC. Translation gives CASARATGTGYGYTF.

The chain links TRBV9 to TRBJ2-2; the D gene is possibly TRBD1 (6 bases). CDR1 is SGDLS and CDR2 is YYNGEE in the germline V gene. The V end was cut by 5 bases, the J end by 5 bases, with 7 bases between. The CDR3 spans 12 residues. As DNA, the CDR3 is TGTGCCAGCAGAGGGACAACCGGGGAGCTGTTTTTT. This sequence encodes CASRGTTGELFF.

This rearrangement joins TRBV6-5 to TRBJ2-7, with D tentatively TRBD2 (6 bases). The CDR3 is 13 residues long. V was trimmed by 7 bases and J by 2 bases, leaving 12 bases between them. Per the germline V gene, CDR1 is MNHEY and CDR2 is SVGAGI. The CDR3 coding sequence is TGTGCCAGCATGGAGGCGGGAACCTACGAGCAGTACTTC. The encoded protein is CASMEAGTYEQYF.

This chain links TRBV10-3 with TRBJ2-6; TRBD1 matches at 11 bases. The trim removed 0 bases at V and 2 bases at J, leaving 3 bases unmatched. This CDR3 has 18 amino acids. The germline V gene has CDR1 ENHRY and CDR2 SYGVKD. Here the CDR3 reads CAISESDRGRTGANVLTF. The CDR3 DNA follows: TGTGCCATCAGTGAGTCGGACAGGGGGCGAACTGGGGCCAACGTCCTGACTTTC.

The CDR3 nucleotides read TGTGCCAGCAGCCTTAGCGGGGGGGATAAGACCCAGTACTTC. Its translation: CASSLSGGDKTQYF. V gene TRBV7-9 combines with J gene TRBJ2-5; 11 nucleotides match TRBD2. With V trimmed by 5 bases and J by 6 bases, 5 bases remained unmatched. Looked up from germline, CDR1 is SEHNR and CDR2 is FQNEAQ (reference sequence). The CDR3 has 14 residues.

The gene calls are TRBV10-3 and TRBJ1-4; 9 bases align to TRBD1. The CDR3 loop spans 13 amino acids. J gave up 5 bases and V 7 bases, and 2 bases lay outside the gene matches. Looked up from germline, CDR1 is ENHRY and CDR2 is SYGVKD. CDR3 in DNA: TGTGCCATCAAACAGGGGGCGAATGAAAAACTGTTTTTT. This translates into CAIKQGANEKLFF.